This is a list of T cell receptor beta chains from one sample in a study of T cells in Graves' hyperthyroidism and ophthalmopathy. MiXCR was run by TCRdb on the multiplex PCR reads, yielding one entry per CDR3 protein. This table has some 500,000 distinct CDR3 sequences, roughly 24% appearing once. Source material: blood. The receptors stem from a woman aged 30 to 39 with Graves' ophthalmopathy. CDR3s include the opening cysteine and the closing phenylalanine or tryptophan. Each record gives: J gene, D gene, CDR3 length, clone size, V gene, CDR3 DNA, CDR3 protein. D genes are given only for firm matches. Only part of the rows carry a size: once, few, many, or a class if the clone is expanded.

TRBJ1-2,TRBD1,14,few,TRBV6-2/TRBV6-3,TGTGCCAGCAGTAGCGGACAGGGACGCTATGGCTACACCTTC,CASSSGQGRYGYTF
TRBJ1-2,TRBD1,14,many,TRBV6-5,TGTGCCAGCATTAGGACAGGGGGCGAGGGTGGCTACACCTTC,CASIRTGGEGGYTF
TRBJ2-5,-,15,many,TRBV28,TGTGCCAGCAACGGGGCGATAGGTAACGGGGAGACCCAGTACTTC,CASNGAIGNGETQYF
TRBJ2-5,-,15,-,TRBV5-1,TGCGCCAGCAGGTTCACCAGGGATTGGTTAGAGACCCAGTACTTC,CASRFTRDWLETQYF
TRBJ2-5,-,14,few,TRBV12-3/TRBV12-4,TGTGCCAGCAGAACAGGGGAGGATGGGAAGACCCAGTACTTC,CASRTGEDGKTQYF
TRBJ2-2,TRBD2,17,-,TRBV25-1,TGTGCCAGCAGGGGACTAGCGGGGGCTACGAACACCGGGGAGCTGTTTTTT,CASRGLAGATNTGELFF
TRBJ2-5,TRBD1,15,many,TRBV12-3/TRBV12-4,TGTGCCAGCAGTTTGGGGACAGGGTATACGGAGACCCAGTACTTC,CASSLGTGYTETQYF
TRBJ2-5,TRBD2,16,few,TRBV11-2,TGTGCCAGCAGCTGGTCCAGCGGGAGGGCCCAAGAGACCCAGTACTTC,CASSWSSGRAQETQYF
TRBJ1-1,-,14,many,TRBV11-2,TGTGCCAGCAGCCTACAGGGATACGACACTGAAGCTTTCTTT,CASSLQGYDTEAFF
TRBJ1-2,TRBD1,13,many,TRBV30,TGTGCCTGGAGCCCTACAGGGGTCCGTGGCTACACCTTC,CAWSPTGVRGYTF
TRBJ2-4,TRBD2,15,few,TRBV28,TGTGCCAGCAAGAGTAGCGGGAGGGATAAAAACATTCAGTACTTC,CASKSSGRDKNIQYF
TRBJ1-1,-,15,-,TRBV28,TGTGCCAGCAGCGGGGAGGTCTCGGGTAACACTGAAGCTTTCTTT,CASSGEVSGNTEAFF
TRBJ2-7,TRBD2,14,many,TRBV6-1,TGTGCCAGTAAACTAGCGGGGGGTTCCTACGAGCAGTACTTC,CASKLAGGSYEQYF
TRBJ2-5,TRBD1,14,few,TRBV10-1,TGCGCCAGCAGTGGACAGGGGGTATTGGAGACCCAGTACTTC,CASSGQGVLETQYF
TRBJ1-6,-,13,once,TRBV28,TGTGCCAGCAGTCCCCGGGACACCTCACCCCTCCACTTT,CASSPRDTSPLHF
TRBJ2-4,-,14,many,TRBV20-1,TGCAGTGCTGGGGGACCTCTAGCCAAAAACATTCAGTACTTC,CSAGGPLAKNIQYF
TRBJ2-7,-,15,-,TRBV7-2,TGTGCCAGCAGCTCCAGGGAGGGGGGACGGTACGAGCAGTACTTC,CASSSREGGRYEQYF
TRBJ1-2,-,15,-,TRBV5-8,TGTGCCAGCAGCCTCCAGAGGGGGGAATGGTATGGCTACACCTTC,CASSLQRGEWYGYTF
TRBJ1-2,-,14,-,TRBV12-3/TRBV12-4,TGTGCCAGCAGTTTTACCGTCTCTAACTATGGCTACACCTTC,CASSFTVSNYGYTF
TRBJ1-2,-,12,many,TRBV7-2,TGTGCCAGCAGCTTAGATTCTACTGGCTACACCTTC,CASSLDSTGYTF
TRBJ1-1,TRBD1,14,many,TRBV6-1,TGTGCCAGCAGACCAGACAGGGGCGGCACTGAAGCTTTCTTT,CASRPDRGGTEAFF